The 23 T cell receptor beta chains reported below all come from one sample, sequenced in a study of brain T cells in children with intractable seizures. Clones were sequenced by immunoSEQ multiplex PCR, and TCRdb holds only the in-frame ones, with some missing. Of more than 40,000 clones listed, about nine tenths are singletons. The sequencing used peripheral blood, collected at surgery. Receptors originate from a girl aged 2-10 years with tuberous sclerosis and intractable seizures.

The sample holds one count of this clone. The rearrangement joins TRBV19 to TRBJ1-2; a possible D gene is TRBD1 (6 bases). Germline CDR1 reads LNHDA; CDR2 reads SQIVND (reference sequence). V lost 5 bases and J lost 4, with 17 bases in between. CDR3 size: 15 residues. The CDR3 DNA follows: TGTGCCAGTAGTGCGGCGGGGGGCGGGTCCTATGGCTACACCTTC. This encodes CASSAAGGGSYGYTF.

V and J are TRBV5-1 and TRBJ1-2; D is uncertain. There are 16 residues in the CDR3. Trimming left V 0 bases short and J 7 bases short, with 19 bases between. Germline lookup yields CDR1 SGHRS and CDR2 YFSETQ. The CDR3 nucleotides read TGCGCCAGCAGCTTGGGGGGTAAAGGGCGTATCGGTGGCTACACCTTC. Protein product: CASSLGGKGRIGGYTF.

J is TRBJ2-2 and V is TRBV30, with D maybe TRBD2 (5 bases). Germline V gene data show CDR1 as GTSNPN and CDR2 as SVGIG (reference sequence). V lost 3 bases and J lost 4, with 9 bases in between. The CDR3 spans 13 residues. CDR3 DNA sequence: TGTGCCTGGAGAACCCGGGGCACCGGGGAGCTGTTTTTT. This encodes CAWRTRGTGELFF.

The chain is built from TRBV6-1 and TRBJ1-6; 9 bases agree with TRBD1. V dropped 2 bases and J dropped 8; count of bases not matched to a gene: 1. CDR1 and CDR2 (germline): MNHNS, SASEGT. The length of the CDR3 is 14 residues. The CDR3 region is CASSETGGHSPLHF. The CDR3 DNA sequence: TGTGCCAGCAGTGAAACAGGGGGCCATTCACCCCTCCACTTT.

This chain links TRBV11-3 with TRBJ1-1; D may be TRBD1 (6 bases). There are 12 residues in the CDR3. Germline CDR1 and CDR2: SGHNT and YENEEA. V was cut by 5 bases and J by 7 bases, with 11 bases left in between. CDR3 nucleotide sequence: TGTGCCAGCAGCAACAGGGTTGGTGAAGCTTTCTTT. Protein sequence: CASSNRVGEAFF.

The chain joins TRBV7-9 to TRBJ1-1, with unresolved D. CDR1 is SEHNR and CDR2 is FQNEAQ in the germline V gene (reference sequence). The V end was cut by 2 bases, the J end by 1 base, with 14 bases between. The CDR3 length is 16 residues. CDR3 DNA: TGTGCCAGCAGCTTACCCTTTCGGCAGAAGAACACTGAAGCTTTCTTT. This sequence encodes CASSLPFRQKNTEAFF.

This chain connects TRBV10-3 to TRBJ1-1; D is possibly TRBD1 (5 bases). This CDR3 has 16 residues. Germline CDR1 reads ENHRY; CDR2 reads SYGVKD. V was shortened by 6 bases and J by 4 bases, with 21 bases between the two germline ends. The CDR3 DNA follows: TGTGCCATCAGCGAAAGTCCCGGGGCCCGAAGCACTGAAGCTTTCTTT. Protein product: CAISESPGARSTEAFF.

CDR3 protein: CASSTGQGFGTEAFF. DNA for the CDR3: TGTGCCAGTAGTACGGGACAGGGGTTTGGCACTGAAGCTTTCTTT. V usage is TRBV19 and J usage is TRBJ1-1; 10 bases line up with TRBD1. This CDR3 is 15 amino acids long. Germline CDR1 and CDR2: LNHDA and SQIVND (reference sequence). The V segment lost 4 bases and the J segment 4 bases; nucleotides outside the gene matches: 6.

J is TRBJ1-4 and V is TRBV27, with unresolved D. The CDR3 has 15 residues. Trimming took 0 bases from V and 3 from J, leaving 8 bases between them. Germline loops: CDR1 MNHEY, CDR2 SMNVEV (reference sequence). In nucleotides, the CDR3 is TGTGCCAGCAGTTTATCAAGGTCTCCTAATGAAAAACTGTTTTTT. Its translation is CASSLSRSPNEKLFF.

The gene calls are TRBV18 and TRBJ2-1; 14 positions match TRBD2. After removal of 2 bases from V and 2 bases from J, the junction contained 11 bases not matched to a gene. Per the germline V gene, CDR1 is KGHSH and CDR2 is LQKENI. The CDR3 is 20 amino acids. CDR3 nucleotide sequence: TGTGCCAGCTCACCAAGACTAGCGGGGGGGCCAGGATACCCCTACAATGAGCAGTTCTTC. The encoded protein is CASSPRLAGGPGYPYNEQFF.

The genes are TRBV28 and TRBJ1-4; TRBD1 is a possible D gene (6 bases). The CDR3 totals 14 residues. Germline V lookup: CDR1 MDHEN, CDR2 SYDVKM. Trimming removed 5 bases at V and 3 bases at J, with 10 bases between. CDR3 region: CASSIGTPNEKLFF. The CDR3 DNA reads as TGTGCCAGCAGTATCGGGACACCTAATGAAAAACTGTTTTTT.

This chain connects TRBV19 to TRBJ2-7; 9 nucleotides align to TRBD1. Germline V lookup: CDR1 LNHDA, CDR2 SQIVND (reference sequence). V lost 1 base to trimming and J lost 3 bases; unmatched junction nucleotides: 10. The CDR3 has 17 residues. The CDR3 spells CASSIGIGTGSGYEQYF. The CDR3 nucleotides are TGTGCCAGTAGTATAGGGATCGGGACAGGGTCGGGCTACGAGCAGTACTTC.

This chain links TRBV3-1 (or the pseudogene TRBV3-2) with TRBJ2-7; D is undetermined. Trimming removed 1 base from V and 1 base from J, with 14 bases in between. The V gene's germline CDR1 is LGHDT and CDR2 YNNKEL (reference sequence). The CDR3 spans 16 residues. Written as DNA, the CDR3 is TGTGCCAGCAGCCAAGGATTGAGTAGTCCGTCCTACGAGCAGTACTTC. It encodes CASSQGLSSPSYEQYF.

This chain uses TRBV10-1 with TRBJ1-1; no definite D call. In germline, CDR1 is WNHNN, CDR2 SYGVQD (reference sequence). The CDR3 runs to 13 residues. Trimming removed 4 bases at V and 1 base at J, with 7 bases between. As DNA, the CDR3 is TGCGCCAGCAGTGCGGGCACGAACACTGAAGCTTTCTTT. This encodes CASSAGTNTEAFF.

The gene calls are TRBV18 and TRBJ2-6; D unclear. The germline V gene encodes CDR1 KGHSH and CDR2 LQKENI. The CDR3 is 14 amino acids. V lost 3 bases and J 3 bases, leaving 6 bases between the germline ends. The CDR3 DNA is TGTGCCAGCTCACCTCGAGATGGGGCCAACGTCCTGACTTTC. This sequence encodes CASSPRDGANVLTF.

The CDR3 protein is CASSPPGRGKLFF. In nucleotides, the CDR3 is TGTGCCAGCAGCCCCCCAGGGAGGGGAAAACTGTTTTTT. This chain connects TRBV2 to TRBJ1-4; maybe TRBD1 (5 bases). Germline CDR1 and CDR2: SNHLY and FYNNEI. The V end lost 6 bases, the J end lost 10 bases, and 15 bases lay between the germline ends. This CDR3 has 13 amino acids.

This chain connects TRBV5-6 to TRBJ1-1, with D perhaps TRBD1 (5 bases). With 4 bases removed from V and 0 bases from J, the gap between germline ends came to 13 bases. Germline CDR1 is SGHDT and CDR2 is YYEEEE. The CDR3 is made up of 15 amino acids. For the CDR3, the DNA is TGTGCCAGCAGCCTTCCGGGGCAGATGAACACTGAAGCTTTCTTT. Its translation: CASSLPGQMNTEAFF. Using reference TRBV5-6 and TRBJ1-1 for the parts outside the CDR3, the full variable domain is DAGVTQSPTHLIKTRGQQVTLRCSPKSGHDTVSWYQQALGQGPQFIFQYYEEEERQRGNFPDRFSGHQFPNYSSELNVNALLLGDSALYLCASSLPGQMNTEAFFGQGTRLTVV.

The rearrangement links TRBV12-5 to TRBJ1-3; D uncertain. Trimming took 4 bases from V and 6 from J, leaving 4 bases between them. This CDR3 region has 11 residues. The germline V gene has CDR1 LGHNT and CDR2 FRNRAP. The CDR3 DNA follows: TGTGCTAGTGGTTCTTTAAACACCATATATTTT. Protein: CASGSLNTIYF.

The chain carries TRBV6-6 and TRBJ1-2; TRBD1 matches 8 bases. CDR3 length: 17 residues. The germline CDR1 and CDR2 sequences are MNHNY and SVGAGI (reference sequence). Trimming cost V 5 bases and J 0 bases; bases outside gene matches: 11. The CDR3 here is CASSLSGTGGPNYGYTF. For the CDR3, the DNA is TGTGCCAGCAGTCTGTCCGGGACAGGCGGTCCTAACTATGGCTACACCTTC.

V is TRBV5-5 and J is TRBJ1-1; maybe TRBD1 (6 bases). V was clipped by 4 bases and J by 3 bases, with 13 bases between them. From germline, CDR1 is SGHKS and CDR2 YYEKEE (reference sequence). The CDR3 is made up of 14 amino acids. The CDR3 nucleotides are TGTGCCAGCAGCCGATCAGGGGCGGACACTGAAGCTTTCTTT. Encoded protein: CASSRSGADTEAFF.

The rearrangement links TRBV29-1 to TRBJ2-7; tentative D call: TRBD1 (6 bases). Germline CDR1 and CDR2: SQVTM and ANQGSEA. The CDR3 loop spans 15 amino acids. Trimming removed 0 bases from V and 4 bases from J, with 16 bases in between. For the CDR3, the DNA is TGCAGCGTTGAAGATGAACAGGGACCCTCTTACGAGCAGTACTTC. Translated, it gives CSVEDEQGPSYEQYF.

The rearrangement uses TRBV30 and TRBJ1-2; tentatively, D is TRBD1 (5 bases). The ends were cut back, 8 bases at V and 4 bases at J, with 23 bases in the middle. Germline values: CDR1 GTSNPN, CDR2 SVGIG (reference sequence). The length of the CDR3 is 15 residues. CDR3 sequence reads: CAGQDSPGGGYGYTF. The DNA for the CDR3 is TGTGCCGGTCAGGACTCGCCAGGTGGGGGCTATGGCTACACCTTC.

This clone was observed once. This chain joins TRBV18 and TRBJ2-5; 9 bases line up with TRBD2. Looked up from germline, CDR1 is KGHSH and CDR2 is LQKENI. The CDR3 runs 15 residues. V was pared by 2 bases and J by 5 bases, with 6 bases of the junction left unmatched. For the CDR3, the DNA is TGTGCCAGCTCACCAGTTAGCGGGGGCGCTGAGACCCAGTACTTC. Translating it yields CASSPVSGGAETQYF.